This paragraph reports one TCR beta chain. Its cognate antigen is unknown. Healthy bone marrow donors formed the donor group. Germline values: CDR1 LNHDA, CDR2 SQIVND (reference sequence). The CDR3 covers 17 residues. V was shortened by 8 bases and J by 3 bases, with 23 bases between the two germline ends. This sample is drawn from a study of cytomegalovirus exposure and HLA in healthy donors. The study's findings and limits: Both high specificity and high sensitivity reportedly marked the classifier's diagnosis of cytomegalovirus status. Reports state that TCR beta sequences accurately predicted most subjects' HLA-A and HLA-B alleles.

The primer mix had 60 Vbeta and 13 Jbeta primers. Assay: immunoSEQ multiplex PCR; the TCRdb copy retains only in-frame clones and omits some. The table includes 150,000 or so clones, 75% to 90% detected once. The sequencing sample was made of PBMCs. The chain couples TRBV19 to TRBJ2-1, with D possibly TRBD1 on 5 matching bases. This receptor was identified in a woman aged 18-29 years in good health and CMV-seronegative. Here the CDR3 DNA reads TGTGCCAGTCGGAAAGGGGCCCACCGCGCCCTCTACAATGAGCAGTTCTTC. This codes for CASRKGAHRALYNEQFF.